These 19 T cell receptor beta chains were all obtained from the same sample, sequenced in a study of CD8 T cells in ankylosing spondylitis (dated by TCRdb to 2017 to 2019). Results and caveats for the whole study, not just this receptor: A TCR beta motif made up of eight or nine highly homologous amino acid variants appeared to be characteristic of blood from ankylosing spondylitis patients.

Library creation used 5' RACE. TCRdb names Illumina HiSeq 2500 as the instrument used. In TCRdb, the public reads were trimmed at Q25 with fastp and aligned with MiXCR, with productive beta chains retained. Rows with a matching CDR3 protein are joined into one entry that keeps the most common DNA and genes. This sample lists a few hundred thousand distinct CDR3 sequences; less than 9.5% were detected once. The top ten clones comprise roughly 15% of the sample. These TCRs are of unknown antigen specificity. Specimen: blood, either unsorted or a sorted T cell fraction (not recorded which). These receptors all come from a male donor with ankylosing spondylitis.

This clonotype was seen a handful of times. The chain carries TRBV4-1 and TRBJ2-5, with a possible D match to TRBD2 (6 bases). The CDR3 consists of 18 residues. Trimming left V 0 bases short and J 2 bases short, with 19 bases between. The germline V gene has CDR1 MGHRA and CDR2 YSYEKL. The CDR3 loop reads CASSQEGRDGVPQETQYF. As DNA, the CDR3 is TGCGCCAGCAGCCAAGAGGGGCGGGACGGGGTCCCGCAAGAGACCCAGTACTTC.

The chain recombines TRBV28 with TRBJ2-3; D gene unclear. Trimming shortened V by 4 bases and J by 1 base, and 6 bases separated the two germline ends. Germline V gives CDR1 MDHEN, CDR2 SYDVKM. The CDR3 is 13 amino acids. The CDR3 DNA is TGTGCCAGCAGTTCGGTGGGCACAGATACGCAGTATTTT. Residues: CASSSVGTDTQYF.

This chain links TRBV18 with TRBJ2-1; 8 bases fit TRBD1. Per the germline V gene, CDR1 is KGHSH and CDR2 is LQKENI. Germline trimming cut 6 bases from V and 4 bases from J; bases unmatched to any gene: 11. The CDR3 has 16 residues. The CDR3 DNA follows: TGTGCCAGCTCTCAGGGGACAGGCGTGGGGTACAATGAGCAGTTCTTC. This encodes CASSQGTGVGYNEQFF.

The V gene is TRBV24-1, the J gene TRBJ2-2; D is possibly TRBD2 (7 bases). Deletions cut 1 base from V and 0 bases from J, with 8 bases between. Germline values: CDR1 KGHDR, CDR2 SFDVKD. This CDR3 has 16 residues. CDR3 sequence (DNA): TGTGCCACCAGTGATTTCGGGGGGCCGAACACCGGGGAGCTGTTTTTT. It is translated as CATSDFGGPNTGELFF.

J is TRBJ2-7 and V is TRBV7-9, with D perhaps TRBD1 (5 bases). The germline CDR1 and CDR2 sequences are SEHNR and FQNEAQ (reference sequence). There are 13 residues in the CDR3. The ends were cut back, 1 base at V and 6 bases at J, with 10 bases in the middle. CDR3 amino acids: CASSLGGATEQYF. CDR3 sequence (DNA): TGTGCCAGCAGCTTAGGTGGGGCTACCGAGCAGTACTTC.

This clonotype has only a few counts. The chain employs TRBV27 and TRBJ1-5; D is ambiguous. The CDR3 has 14 residues. Deletions cut 2 bases from V and 9 bases from J, with 14 bases between. Germline assignment: CDR1 MNHEY and CDR2 SMNVEV (reference sequence). CDR3 nucleotides: TGTGCCAGCAGTTTACTTGGTGGCAGTCGGCCCCAGCATTTT. It translates to CASSLLGGSRPQHF.

This clonotype was seen ten or more times. Here the CDR3 reads CASSSWDTQYF. In DNA form, the CDR3 reads TGTGCCAGCAGTTCGTGGGATACGCAGTATTTT. The V call is TRBV12-3 or TRBV12-4, the J call TRBJ2-3, with D uncertain. V was trimmed by 4 bases and J by 6 bases, leaving 5 bases between them. The CDR3 is 11 residues long.

V and J are TRBV28 and TRBJ2-1, with 9 bases that match TRBD2. The CDR3 sequence is 14 residues long. V lost 5 bases to trimming and J lost 15 bases; unmatched junction nucleotides: 14. Germline V CDR1 and CDR2: MDHEN, SYDVKM. The CDR3 sequence: CASSASGTSRHAFF. The CDR3 DNA reads as TGTGCCAGCAGTGCCTCCGGGACTAGCAGGCACGCGTTCTTC.

A few counts support this clonotype. This rearrangement joins TRBV20-1 to TRBJ2-3; D gene ambiguous. The CDR3 consists of 13 residues. Trimming took 2 bases from V and 4 from J, leaving 10 bases between them. Germline CDR1 DFQATT, CDR2 SNEGSKA (reference sequence). CDR3: CSARPPGPDTQYF. DNA for the CDR3: TGCAGTGCTAGACCACCCGGGCCAGATACGCAGTATTTT.

V gene TRBV20-1 combines with J gene TRBJ2-5; no definite D call. Trimming stripped 0 bases from V and 5 bases from J, with 10 bases between. This CDR3 is 13 amino acids long. Per germline, CDR1 DFQATT and CDR2 SNEGSKA (reference sequence). CDR3 in DNA: TGCAGTGCTAGAGACGAGCGCTGGGAGACCCAGTACTTC. It yields the protein CSARDERWETQYF.

The chain recombines TRBV7-8 with TRBJ1-2; D gene unclear. V was cut by 1 base and J by 0 bases, with 9 bases left in between. The CDR3 is 15 amino acids. The V gene's germline CDR1 is SGHVS and CDR2 FQNEAQ. The CDR3 loop is CASSLVSMANYGYTF. In DNA form, the CDR3 reads TGTGCCAGCAGCTTAGTCTCTATGGCTAACTATGGCTACACCTTC.

This clonotype was seen at least ten times. This sequence joins TRBV20-1 and TRBJ2-1; a weak D match, TRBD2 (5 bases). This CDR3 contains 14 residues. CDR1 is DFQATT and CDR2 is SNEGSKA in the germline V gene (reference sequence). Trimming pared 5 bases from V and 8 bases from J, leaving 19 bases between. In DNA, the CDR3 is TGCAGTGCTTCCAGCGGCGGGCTGCGCTATGAGCAGTTCTTC. This gives the protein CSASSGGLRYEQFF.

This clonotype was seen more than once but under ten times. The chain recombines TRBV5-1 with TRBJ2-3; weak D call: TRBD1 (6 bases). The V gene lost 0 bases and the J gene lost 2 bases, with 10 bases spanning the gap. Germline loops: CDR1 SGHRS, CDR2 YFSETQ. The CDR3 spans 15 residues. The CDR3 region has the DNA TGCGCCAGCAGCTTGGAGGGACACAACACAGATACGCAGTATTTT. Translating gives CASSLEGHNTDTQYF.

This chain links TRBV7-9 with TRBJ2-1; TRBD2 is a possible D gene (5 bases). V lost 5 bases, J lost 3 bases, and 14 bases lay in between. The germline V gene has CDR1 SEHNR and CDR2 FQNEAQ (reference sequence). CDR3 length equals 15 residues. The CDR3 region is CASSPGLSNYNEQFF. The CDR3 region has the DNA TGTGCCAGCAGCCCCGGACTGTCGAACTACAATGAGCAGTTCTTC.

This clonotype showed up just a few times. The rearrangement joins TRBV11-3 to TRBJ2-1; a weak D match, TRBD1 (5 bases). The ends were cut back, 4 bases at V and 4 bases at J, with 8 bases in the middle. The CDR3 is 13 residues long. The germline V gene encodes CDR1 SGHNT and CDR2 YENEEA. In DNA, the CDR3 is TGTGCCAGCAGCTCCACAGGTTACAATGAGCAGTTCTTC. This translates into CASSSTGYNEQFF. The full variable domain, its missing parts supplied by reference TRBV11-3 and TRBJ2-1, is EAGVVQSPRYKIIEKKQPVAFWCNPISGHNTLYWYLQNLGQGPELLIRYENEEAVDDSQLPKDRFSAERLKGVDSTLKIQPAELGDSAVYLCASSSTGYNEQFFGPGTRLTVL.

This chain uses TRBV6-2 or TRBV6-3 with TRBJ2-7; D possibly corresponds to TRBD2 (5 bases). The CDR3 has 13 amino acids. Germline V gives CDR1 MNHEY, CDR2 SVGEGT. Trimming removed 5 bases at V and 3 bases at J, with 11 bases between. CDR3 protein: CASSTYEGYEQYF. DNA for the CDR3: TGTGCCAGCAGTACCTACGAGGGCTACGAGCAGTACTTC.

This sequence joins TRBV14 and TRBJ1-6; D not resolved. Germline-derived CDR1 and CDR2 are SGHDN and FVKESK. Trimming removed 4 bases at V and 5 bases at J, with 12 bases between. This CDR3 is 15 amino acids long. The CDR3 DNA reads TGTGCCAGCAGCCTCTGGACGGATAATAATTCACCCCTCCACTTT. It yields the protein CASSLWTDNNSPLHF.

This rearrangement joins TRBV18 to TRBJ1-6; D uncertain. The germline V gene encodes CDR1 KGHSH and CDR2 LQKENI. The CDR3 extends over 16 amino acids. The V end was cut by 0 bases, the J end by 4 bases, with 10 bases between. CDR3 sequence: CASSPPTQTYNSPLHF. Written as DNA, the CDR3 is TGTGCCAGCTCACCACCGACTCAGACTTATAATTCACCCCTCCACTTT.

This clonotype was counted between two and nine times. V gene TRBV6-5 combines with J gene TRBJ1-5, with a possible D match to TRBD1 (5 bases). The CDR3 loop spans 16 amino acids. The V and J ends lost 0 bases and 5 bases respectively, with 14 bases between them. Germline values: CDR1 MNHEY, CDR2 SVGAGI. CDR3: CASSYSPGGDDQPQHF. The CDR3 nucleotides are TGTGCCAGCAGTTACTCCCCTGGAGGGGACGATCAGCCCCAGCATTTT.